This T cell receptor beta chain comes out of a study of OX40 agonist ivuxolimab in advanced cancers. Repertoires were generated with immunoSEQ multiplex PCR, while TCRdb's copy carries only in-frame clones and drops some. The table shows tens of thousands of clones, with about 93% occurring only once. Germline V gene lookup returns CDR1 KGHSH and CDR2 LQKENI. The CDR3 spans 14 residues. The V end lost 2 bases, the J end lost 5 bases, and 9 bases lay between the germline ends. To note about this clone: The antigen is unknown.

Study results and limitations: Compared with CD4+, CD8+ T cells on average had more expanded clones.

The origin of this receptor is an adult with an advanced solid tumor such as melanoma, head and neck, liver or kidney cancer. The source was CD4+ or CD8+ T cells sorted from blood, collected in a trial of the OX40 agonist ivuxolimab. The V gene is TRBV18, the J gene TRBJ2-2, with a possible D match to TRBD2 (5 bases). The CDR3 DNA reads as TGTGCCAGCTCACCAGCAGGCGGGACCGGGGAGCTGTTTTTT. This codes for CASSPAGGTGELFF.